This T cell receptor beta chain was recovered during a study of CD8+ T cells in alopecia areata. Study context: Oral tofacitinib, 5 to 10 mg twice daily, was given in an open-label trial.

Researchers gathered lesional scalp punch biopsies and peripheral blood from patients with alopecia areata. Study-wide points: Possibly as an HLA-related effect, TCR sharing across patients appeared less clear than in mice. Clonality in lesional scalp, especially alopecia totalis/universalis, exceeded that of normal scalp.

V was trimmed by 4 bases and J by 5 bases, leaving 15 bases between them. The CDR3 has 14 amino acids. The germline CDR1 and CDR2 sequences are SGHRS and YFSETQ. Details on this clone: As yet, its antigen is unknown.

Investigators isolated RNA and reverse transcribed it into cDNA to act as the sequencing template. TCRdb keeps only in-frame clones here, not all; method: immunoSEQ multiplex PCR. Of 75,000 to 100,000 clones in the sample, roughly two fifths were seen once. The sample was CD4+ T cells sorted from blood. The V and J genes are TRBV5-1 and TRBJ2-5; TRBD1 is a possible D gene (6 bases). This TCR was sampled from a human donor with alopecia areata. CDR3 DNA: TGCGCCAGCAGCGGGGACATAGGTGGGGAGACCCAGTACTTC. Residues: CASSGDIGGETQYF.